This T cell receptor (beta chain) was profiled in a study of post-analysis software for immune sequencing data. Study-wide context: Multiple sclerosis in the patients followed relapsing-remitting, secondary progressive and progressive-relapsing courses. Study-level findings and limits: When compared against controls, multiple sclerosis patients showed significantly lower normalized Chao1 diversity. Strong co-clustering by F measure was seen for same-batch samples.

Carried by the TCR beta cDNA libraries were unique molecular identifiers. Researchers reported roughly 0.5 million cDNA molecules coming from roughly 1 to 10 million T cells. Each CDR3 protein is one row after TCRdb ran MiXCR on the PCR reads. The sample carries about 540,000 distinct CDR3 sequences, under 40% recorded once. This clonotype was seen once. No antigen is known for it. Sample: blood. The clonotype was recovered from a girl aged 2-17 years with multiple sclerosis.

The CDR3 DNA follows: TGTGCCAGCAGCCTCATTGGACAGGGGAGTTTTGGAGCTTTCTTT. It translates to CASSLIGQGSFGAFF. The chain uses TRBV12-3 or TRBV12-4 and TRBJ1-1; TRBD1 agrees at 9 bases. J gave up 10 bases and V 6 bases, and 15 bases lay outside the gene matches. The CDR3 is made up of 15 amino acids.